Below, 27 T cell receptor beta chains from the same sample are listed, as sequenced in a study of blood T cell repertoires in COVID-19. Sequenced by immunoSEQ multiplex PCR; TCRdb stores in-frame clones only, minus some. The table lists fewer than 350,000 clones, less than 85% of them singletons. The sequenced sample was PBMCs or T cells enriched from blood (not recorded which). Receptors were obtained from a woman younger than 45 who had been exposed to COVID-19.

Only one count was recorded for this clone. The chain carries TRBV11-3 and TRBJ2-1; 7 bases fit TRBD2. This CDR3 has 13 residues. Germline lookup yields CDR1 SGHNT and CDR2 YENEEA. Trimming removed 3 bases from V and 7 bases from J; junction bases left unmatched: 3. CDR3 sequence: CASSLQGGNEQFF. For the CDR3, the DNA is TGTGCCAGCAGCTTGCAGGGAGGGAATGAGCAGTTCTTC.

The chain joins TRBV2 to TRBJ1-1; 9 nucleotides align to TRBD1. Germline values: CDR1 SNHLY, CDR2 FYNNEI. Trimming removed 4 bases from V and 8 bases from J; junction bases left unmatched: 8. The CDR3 totals 14 residues. The chain's CDR3 is CASSVRGQGTEAFF. The CDR3 region has the DNA TGTGCCAGCAGTGTACGGGGACAGGGCACGGAAGCTTTCTTT.

This clone was detected a few times. The rearrangement joins TRBV10-2 to TRBJ2-1; D perhaps matches TRBD2 (5 bases). CDR1 is WSHSY and CDR2 is SAAADI in the germline V gene. The CDR3 spans 12 residues. Trimming took 4 bases from V and 9 from J, leaving 10 bases between them. This CDR3 is CASSVYGSEQFF. CDR3 DNA sequence: TGCGCCAGCAGTGTTTATGGGAGTGAGCAGTTCTTC.

The CDR3 DNA reads as TGTGCCAGCAGCATAGAACCGGGACTAGGGGGTTACAATGAGCAGTTCTTC. This translates into CASSIEPGLGGYNEQFF. The genes are TRBV21-1 and TRBJ2-1; TRBD2, the table's D call, lacks a check against the DNA. TRBV21-1 is a pseudogene. The CDR3 contains 17 residues.

V and J are TRBV5-1 and TRBJ1-2; 9 bases fit TRBD1. V lost 9 bases to trimming and J lost 2 bases; unmatched junction nucleotides: 8. The CDR3 consists of 14 residues. CDR1 SGHRS and CDR2 YFSETQ come from the germline V gene. The CDR3 sequence: CATRTGAENYGYTF. DNA for the CDR3: TGCGCCACCCGGACAGGGGCCGAAAACTATGGCTACACCTTC.

Here the CDR3 DNA reads TGTGCCAGCAGTGAAAATGGCAAGGAAAAACTGTTTTTT. Translation gives CASSENGKEKLFF. The chain links TRBV2 to TRBJ1-4; D remains unclear. This CDR3 has 13 amino acids. The ends were cut back, 2 bases at V and 8 bases at J, with 9 bases in the middle. Germline V gene data show CDR1 as SNHLY and CDR2 as FYNNEI.

This chain uses TRBV2 with TRBJ2-7; D is ambiguous. The CDR3 is 14 amino acids. The germline CDR1 and CDR2 sequences are SNHLY and FYNNEI. Trimming took off 6 bases at V and 0 bases at J, with 12 bases between the two ends. CDR3 sequence (DNA): TGTGCCAGCAGATCCGAGATCAACTCCTACGAGCAGTACTTC. Its translation is CASRSEINSYEQYF.

This clone was found a few times. This sequence joins TRBV19 and TRBJ2-7; 7 positions match TRBD1. Germline CDR1 reads LNHDA; CDR2 reads SQIVND (reference sequence). CDR3 length: 15 residues. Trimming cost V 8 bases and J 9 bases; bases outside gene matches: 19. The CDR3 here is CASYNGTAPPRGQYF. The CDR3 DNA sequence: TGTGCCAGTTATAACGGGACAGCGCCCCCCAGGGGGCAGTACTTC.

The V gene is TRBV7-3, the J gene TRBJ2-5; 9 nucleotides line up with TRBD1. The CDR3 extends over 17 amino acids. V gave up 4 bases and J gave up 4 bases; unmatched junction bases: 13. Germline lookup yields CDR1 SGHTA and CDR2 FQGTGA. The CDR3 loop is CASSSNPGTGSSETQYF. CDR3 coding DNA: TGTGCCAGCAGCTCCAACCCCGGGACAGGGAGCTCAGAGACCCAGTACTTC.

V and J are TRBV24-1 and TRBJ2-2; weak D call: TRBD2 (6 bases). The germline CDR1 and CDR2 sequences are KGHDR and SFDVKD. The CDR3 consists of 16 residues. V lost 5 bases, J lost 2 bases, and 14 bases lay in between. The CDR3 loop is CATSGRAGLNTGELFF. In DNA form, the CDR3 reads TGTGCCACCAGTGGACGCGCGGGACTTAACACCGGGGAGCTGTTTTTT.

The chain employs TRBV9 and TRBJ2-2; D remains ambiguous. The CDR3 consists of 14 residues. Germline-derived CDR1 and CDR2 are SGDLS and YYNGEE. V was clipped by 0 bases and J by 6 bases, with 9 bases between them. The CDR3 nucleotides read TGTGCCAGCAGCGTAGAAGTCAGCGCCGGGGAGCTGTTTTTT. It yields the protein CASSVEVSAGELFF.

The chain couples TRBV4-3 to TRBJ1-1; 9 bases line up with TRBD1. The length of the CDR3 is 16 residues. CDR1 and CDR2 from the germline V gene are LGHNA and YSLEER. Germline trimming cut 1 base from V and 5 bases from J; bases unmatched to any gene: 8. CDR3 DNA: TGCGCCAGCAGCCAAGGGGTAACAGGGGGCTGGACTGAAGCTTTCTTT. Residues: CASSQGVTGGWTEAFF.

The V call is TRBV7-3, the J call TRBJ2-2, with 9 bases identical to TRBD2. Unmatched junction bases numbered 8, after V lost 5 bases and J lost 7 bases. The germline gives CDR1 SGHTA, CDR2 FQGTGA. CDR3 size: 15 residues. This CDR3 reads CASSELSGSDGELFF. The CDR3 DNA reads as TGTGCCAGCAGCGAACTTAGCGGGAGTGACGGGGAGCTGTTTTTT.

This chain joins TRBV5-1 and TRBJ1-6; 7 nucleotides line up with TRBD1. The CDR3 loop spans 16 amino acids. CDR1 SGHRS and CDR2 YFSETQ come from the germline V gene. Trimming removed 2 bases from V and 5 bases from J; junction bases left unmatched: 7. This chain's CDR3 is CASSFNRGDHNSPLHF. The CDR3 nucleotides read TGCGCCAGCAGCTTTAACAGGGGCGACCATAATTCACCCCTCCACTTT.

The rearrangement links TRBV3-1 (or the pseudogene TRBV3-2) to TRBJ2-7; TRBD2 matches at 7 bases. Germline-derived CDR1 and CDR2 are LGHDT and YNNKEL (reference sequence). The V gene end was trimmed by 5 bases and the J gene end by 2 bases; junction bases not matched to a gene: 6. The CDR3 covers 14 residues. The CDR3 DNA follows: TGTGCCAGCAGCGAGCGGGGTTCTCCCTACGAGCAGTACTTC. Its protein product is CASSERGSPYEQYF.

V gene TRBV30 combines with J gene TRBJ2-7; TRBD2 matches at 7 bases. This CDR3 is 13 amino acids long. V lost 2 bases and J lost 4; bases outside the gene matches: 5. Germline V CDR1 and CDR2: GTSNPN, SVGIG (reference sequence). The chain's CDR3 is CAWSREGPYEQYF. In nucleotides, the CDR3 is TGTGCCTGGAGTAGGGAGGGGCCGTACGAGCAGTACTTC.

The V and J genes are TRBV2 and TRBJ2-3; TRBD2 agrees at 8 bases. V trimming: 7 bases; J trimming: 2 bases; junction bases outside the gene matches: 8. Germline CDR1 SNHLY, CDR2 FYNNEI. The CDR3 loop spans 15 amino acids. In DNA, the CDR3 is TGTGCCAGCATACAGCGGGAGAGGGACACAGATACGCAGTATTTT. The encoded protein is CASIQRERDTDTQYF.

The chain carries TRBV28 and TRBJ2-5; D perhaps matches TRBD1 (6 bases). Deletions cut 2 bases from V and 5 bases from J, with 9 bases between. CDR1 and CDR2 from the germline V gene are MDHEN and SYDVKM. The CDR3 covers 13 residues. In nucleotides, the CDR3 is TGTGCCAGCAGTTTAGGACAGTTGGAGACCCAGTACTTC. It codes for CASSLGQLETQYF.

The rearrangement joins TRBV6-5 to TRBJ2-3; D is possibly TRBD2 (5 bases). Deletions cut 5 bases from V and 0 bases from J, with 12 bases between. The CDR3 extends over 15 amino acids. Germline V lookup: CDR1 MNHEY, CDR2 SVGAGI. The CDR3 DNA is TGTGCCAGCAGTCCCCCCCCGGGGAGCACAGATACGCAGTATTTT. This translates into CASSPPPGSTDTQYF.

The chain employs TRBV7-2 and TRBJ2-3, with D tentatively TRBD1 (6 bases). CDR1 is SGHTA, CDR2 FQGNSA, per germline. Deletions cut 2 bases from V and 4 bases from J, with 13 bases between. The CDR3 length is 15 residues. The CDR3 sequence: CASSLRMDRADTQYF. For the CDR3, the DNA is TGTGCCAGCAGCTTACGCATGGACAGAGCAGATACGCAGTATTTT. Based on the CDR3 plus reference TRBV7-2 and TRBJ2-3, the full variable domain is GAGVSQSPSNKVTEKGKDVELRCDPISGHTALYWYRQSLGQGLEFLIYFQGNSAPDKSGLPSDRFSAERTGGSVSTLTIQRTQQEDSAVYLCASSLRMDRADTQYFGPGTRLTVL.

The chain joins TRBV5-1 to TRBJ2-3, with 8 bases lining up with TRBD2. The trim removed 4 bases at V and 4 bases at J, leaving 8 bases unmatched. CDR1 and CDR2 (germline): SGHRS, YFSETQ. This CDR3 has 15 amino acids. CDR3 sequence (DNA): TGCGCCAGCAGCCTCAGCGGGGGAAGCTCAGATACGCAGTATTTT. Residues: CASSLSGGSSDTQYF.

The V gene is TRBV28, the J gene TRBJ2-7; the match to TRBD1 covers 10 bases. Per the germline V gene, CDR1 is MDHEN and CDR2 is SYDVKM. V was pared by 6 bases and J by 6 bases, with 11 bases of the junction left unmatched. This CDR3 comprises 15 residues. In nucleotides, the CDR3 is TGTGCCAGCAGACAATCCGGGACAGGGGTCGGCGAGCAGTACTTC. This sequence encodes CASRQSGTGVGEQYF. The entire variable domain, with the rest obtained from reference TRBV28 and TRBJ2-7, is as follows: DVKVTQSSRYLVKRTGEKVFLECVQDMDHENMFWYRQDPGLGLRLIYFSYDVKMKEKGDIPEGYSVSREKKERFSLILESASTNQTSMYLCASRQSGTGVGEQYFGPGTRLTVT.

V usage is TRBV2 and J usage is TRBJ1-2; 8 bases map to TRBD1. The trim removed 5 bases at V and 7 bases at J, leaving 15 bases unmatched. CDR3 length equals 16 residues. Germline-derived CDR1 and CDR2 are SNHLY and FYNNEI. CDR3 DNA sequence: TGTGCCAGCAGTACTCAGGCTCCACAGGGGGGTCGTGGCTACACCTTC. This sequence encodes CASSTQAPQGGRGYTF.

The V and J genes are TRBV20-1 and TRBJ1-2, with a tentative D call TRBD1 (6 bases). The V and J ends lost 4 bases and 6 bases respectively, with 9 bases between them. Looked up from germline, CDR1 is DFQATT and CDR2 is SNEGSKA (reference sequence). The CDR3 is 11 amino acids. CDR3 nucleotides: TGCAGTGCTACGGACAGAAATGGCTACACCTTC. Its protein product is CSATDRNGYTF.

The V call is TRBV30, the J call TRBJ1-3; D gene ambiguous. Per the germline V gene, CDR1 is GTSNPN and CDR2 is SVGIG (reference sequence). This CDR3 is 15 amino acids long. Trimming left V 2 bases short and J 1 base short, with 12 bases between. This CDR3 is CAWSLLHGSGNTIYF. The CDR3 region has the DNA TGTGCCTGGAGTCTCTTACACGGGTCTGGAAACACCATATATTTT.

Only one count was recorded for this clone. The rearrangement uses TRBV28 and TRBJ1-2; D is possibly TRBD1 (6 bases). CDR1 and CDR2 (germline): MDHEN, SYDVKM. The CDR3 totals 15 residues. Trimming pared 6 bases from V and 6 bases from J, leaving 20 bases between. The CDR3 bases are TGTGCCAGCAGGGCTGGACAGCTAAAACACGATGGCTACACCTTC. It codes for CASRAGQLKHDGYTF.

In nucleotides, the CDR3 is TGTGCCACCAGTGACTTCGGGACTAGCGGTAACAATGAGCAGTTCTTC. Residues: CATSDFGTSGNNEQFF. This rearrangement joins TRBV24-1 to TRBJ2-1; 11 bases agree with TRBD2. This CDR3 is 16 amino acids long. Germline-derived CDR1 and CDR2 are KGHDR and SFDVKD. V gave up 4 bases and J gave up 5 bases; unmatched junction bases: 6.